This entry is about one TCR beta chain. The V gene lost 3 bases and the J gene lost 2 bases, with 15 bases spanning the gap. The CDR3 has 15 amino acids. Germline loops: CDR1 DFQATT, CDR2 SNEGSKA (reference sequence). There were TCR beta CDR3 regions amplified from RNA transcripts. TCR CDR3 underwent first-round RT-PCR with the HTBI primer set. One entry per CDR3 protein results from TCRdb running MiXCR on the multiplex PCR reads. The sample lists under 600,000 distinct CDR3 sequences, approximately 15% occurring once. This sample is part of a study of T cells in Graves' hyperthyroidism and ophthalmopathy.

The V call is TRBV20-1, the J call TRBJ2-3; a possible D gene is TRBD2 (6 bases). The sample consisted of blood. This clonotype originated in a woman between 40 and 50 years old with Graves' ophthalmopathy. The CDR3 bases are TGCAGTGCTAGTGAGTTCGGGGGAGTCACAGATACGCAGTATTTT. Its protein product is CSASEFGGVTDTQYF.